These 8 T cell receptor beta chains originate from one sample sequenced in a study of tumor and adjacent non-tumor tissue in lung cancer. Three rounds of nested PCR, following a modified ARM-PCR protocol, produced the TCRbeta library. Via MiXCR, TCRdb re-called the multiplex PCR reads, giving one row per CDR3 protein. The table has 75,000 to 95,000 distinct CDR3 sequences, approximately 77% seen once; the top ten hold approximately 9.5%. The template was RNA from unsorted bulk tissue. Sequenced: lung tumor tissue. These receptors all come from a woman in her forties with non-small cell lung cancer.

This chain joins TRBV12-3 or TRBV12-4 and TRBJ2-2; D possibly corresponds to TRBD1 (5 bases). This CDR3 contains 13 residues. V lost 6 bases and J lost 9, with 14 bases in between. The CDR3 region is CASSRQSTWELFF. CDR3 DNA: TGTGCCAGCAGCAGACAGTCAACCTGGGAGCTGTTTTTT.

Notes on this clonotype: Just one base apart from a much larger clone, this may be a read error. No conserved phenylalanine or tryptophan ends this CDR3, so it is likely a read error. The DNA is left out, because the CDR3 cannot be placed on it with certainty; the CDR3 is given as TCRdb lists it. The chain carries TRBV21-1 and TRBJ2-1; the DNA was not used to check the table's D call, TRBD1. TRBV21-1 is labeled a pseudogene. The CDR3 spans 14 amino acids, including both terminal residues. This chain's CDR3 is CASTGGGGREEQFL.

V gene TRBV29-1 combines with J gene TRBJ2-5; tentatively, D is TRBD2 (6 bases). Per the germline V gene, CDR1 is SQVTM and CDR2 is ANQGSEA. The length of the CDR3 is 13 residues. CDR3 bases: TGCAGTGCGGAGGGGAGAAACCAAGAGACCCAGTACTTC. It translates to CSAEGRNQETQYF. Full variable domain (rest looked up from reference TRBV29-1 and TRBJ2-5): SAVISQKPSRDICQRGTSLTIQCQVDSQVTMMFWYRQQPGQSLTLIATANQGSEATYESGFVIDKFPISRPNLTFSTLTVSNMSPEDSSIYLCSAEGRNQETQYFGPGTRLLVL.

This chain links TRBV28 with TRBJ2-7; D gene uncertain. Germline V CDR1 and CDR2: MDHEN, SYDVKM. This CDR3 region has 11 residues. V shed 2 bases and J shed 12 bases, with 11 bases lying between them. The CDR3 is CASSLSHERYF. CDR3 in DNA: TGTGCCAGCAGTTTAAGCCACGAACGGTACTTC.

This clonotype was counted many times. The rearrangement uses TRBV28 and TRBJ1-2; D might be TRBD1 (5 bases). V lost 4 bases, J lost 8 bases, and 11 bases lay in between. Germline CDR1 is MDHEN and CDR2 is SYDVKM. The CDR3 runs 12 residues. The CDR3 DNA is TGTGCCAGCAGTTCCAGGGTAAGGGGCTACACCTTC. Its translation: CASSSRVRGYTF.

CDR3 amino acids: CASIAGAGPVELFF. In nucleotides, the CDR3 is TGTGCCAGCATAGCAGGGGCAGGGCCTGTAGAACTGTTTTTT. V and J are TRBV11-3 and TRBJ1-4, with a possible D match to TRBD1 (6 bases). Trimming shortened V by 7 bases and J by 12 bases, and 21 bases separated the two germline ends. The CDR3 covers 14 residues. Germline V CDR1 and CDR2: SGHNT, YENEEA.

With regard to this clonotype: The CDR3 does not end in the conserved phenylalanine or tryptophan, so this is likely a read error. The genes are TRBV6-2 or TRBV6-3 and TRBJ1-5; TRBD1 matches 9 bases. Germline V lookup: CDR1 MNHEY, CDR2 SVGEGT. The CDR3 length is 14 residues. The CDR3: CASSTGGENPPQHS. In DNA, the CDR3 is TGTGCCAGCTCAACAGGGGGCGAGAATCCGCCCCAGCATTCT.

A word on this clonotype: It may be a read error: a sequence one base away is much more abundant. The rearrangement joins TRBV13 to TRBJ2-3, with D hard to call. CDR3 length: 17 amino acids. V was cut by 5 bases and J by 2 bases, with 20 bases left in between. The V gene's germline CDR1 is PRHDT and CDR2 FYEKMQ (reference sequence). The CDR3 bases are TGTGCCAGCAGCCCGTCGATTAGTTCTACACACACAGATACGCAGTATTTT. Residues: CASSPSISSTHTDTQYF.